The clone carrying this T cell receptor (beta chain) was detected only a few times. The donors were all healthy and Caucasian. The sample originates from a study of identical twins. Each CDR3 protein is one row after TCRdb ran MiXCR on the 5' RACE reads. The table has hundreds of thousands of distinct CDR3 sequences, approximately 18% seen once. The CDR3 extends over 14 amino acids. Unmatched junction bases numbered 1, after V lost 5 bases and J lost 0 bases. CDR1 is SGHTA and CDR2 is FQGNSA in the germline V gene. This sample was also put to use in a study of T cells expressing NK-cell markers. That study reports: CD8+ T cells in 5 or 6 donors included dominant NKG2C+ clonotypes at 1.0-7.0%. Dominance of the CD3+CD56-NKG2C+ fraction by these clonotypes also held in a few donors. It was still unclear whether expanded NKG2C+ T cell clones were HCMV specific.

The sample comprised PBMCs. The origin of this receptor is a woman under 30 in good health. The J gene is TRBJ2-5, the V gene TRBV7-2; 9 bases agree with TRBD2. The CDR3 loop reads CASSGLAHQETQYF. The CDR3 coding sequence is TGTGCCAGCAGCGGACTAGCGCACCAAGAGACCCAGTACTTC.